One and the same sample provided the 6 T cell receptor beta chains below, sequenced in a study of CD8+ T cells in alopecia areata. Investigators isolated RNA and reverse transcribed it into cDNA to act as the sequencing template. Assay used: immunoSEQ multiplex PCR; TCRdb lists only in-frame clones, some missing. The sample consists of fewer than 150,000 clones, 56% of them appearing once. Treatment indicated: oral pan-JAK inhibitor, 5-10 mg twice daily. This material consisted of CD4+ T cells sorted from blood, taken at week 24, from a patient treated with tofacitinib. These receptors were taken from a human donor with alopecia areata.

J is TRBJ2-1 and V is TRBV6-1, with 10 bases fitting TRBD2. The CDR3 length is 14 residues. Germline assignment: CDR1 MNHNS and CDR2 SASEGT. V lost 5 bases to trimming and J lost 5 bases; unmatched junction nucleotides: 3. The CDR3 here is CASSSGGADNEQFF. CDR3 nucleotides: TGTGCCAGCAGTAGCGGGGGGGCCGACAATGAGCAGTTCTTC.

A few counts support this clone. The chain carries TRBV2 and TRBJ1-3; D is unclear. CDR1 is SNHLY, CDR2 FYNNEI, per germline. The CDR3 extends over 14 amino acids. V was clipped by 3 bases and J by 4 bases, with 10 bases between them. CDR3 sequence (DNA): TGTGCCAGCAGTGAGAGTTTAGGAGGAAACACCATATATTTT. Translated: CASSESLGGNTIYF.

The chain links TRBV9 to TRBJ1-1; D call uncertain. With 2 bases removed from V and 5 bases from J, the gap between germline ends came to 16 bases. Per germline, CDR1 SGDLS and CDR2 YYNGEE. The CDR3 consists of 15 residues. The CDR3 loop reads CASSVGSGRDTEAFF. The CDR3 DNA reads TGTGCCAGCAGCGTTGGTTCAGGTCGTGATACTGAAGCTTTCTTT.

The rearrangement links TRBV5-1 to TRBJ2-7; tentatively, D is TRBD1 (6 bases). Germline-derived CDR1 and CDR2 are SGHRS and YFSETQ. The CDR3 is 12 amino acids. V was clipped by 4 bases and J by 7 bases, with 12 bases between them. The CDR3 protein is CASSLAQGEQYF. In nucleotides, the CDR3 is TGCGCCAGCAGCCTGGCTCAGGGGGAGCAGTACTTC.

The chain joins TRBV7-9 to TRBJ2-7; no definite D call. Germline-derived CDR1 and CDR2 are SEHNR and FQNEAQ (reference sequence). This CDR3 is 12 amino acids long. The V end was cut by 1 base, the J end by 4 bases, with 5 bases between. The CDR3 bases are TGTGCCAGCAGCTTAGGATCTTACGAGCAGTACTTC. It specifies CASSLGSYEQYF.

The table lists this clone with a few counts. This rearrangement joins TRBV7-2 to TRBJ2-5; D perhaps matches TRBD1 (5 bases). V shed 3 bases and J shed 2 bases, with 13 bases lying between them. CDR1 and CDR2 from the germline V gene are SGHTA and FQGNSA. CDR3 length equals 15 residues. CDR3 in amino acids: CASSFIQGGQETQYF. In nucleotides, the CDR3 is TGTGCCAGCAGCTTCATTCAGGGTGGGCAAGAGACCCAGTACTTC.